The entry that follows covers one T cell receptor (beta chain) sequence. No antigen is known for it. Some clones are missing from TCRdb's copy, which holds only in-frame ones; the method was immunoSEQ multiplex PCR. The table lists more than 80,000 clones, 75% to 95% of them singletons. The data stem from a study of OX40 agonist ivuxolimab in advanced cancers. At the level of the study: Patients undergoing dose escalation presented with hepatocellular carcinoma, melanoma, renal cell or head and neck cancer. Subjects had a mean age of around 60 years, with a range of about 23 to 79; approximately 83% were male. Study-wide results and limits: Partial responders at 0.1-3.0 mg/kg had among the lowest clonal expansion.

The V gene lost 0 bases and the J gene lost 6 bases, with 8 bases spanning the gap. In germline, CDR1 is GTSNPN, CDR2 SVGIG (reference sequence). The CDR3 spans 13 residues. The chain couples TRBV30 to TRBJ2-2; D not certain. Sequenced here: CD4+ or CD8+ T cells sorted from blood, sampled in a trial of the OX40 agonist ivuxolimab. The receptor was isolated from an adult with an advanced solid tumor such as melanoma, head and neck, liver or kidney cancer. The CDR3 DNA is TGTGCCTGGAGTGTAAGCCGTCCCGGGGAGCTGTTTTTT. Its protein is CAWSVSRPGELFF.